This TCR beta chain was sequenced in a study of metastatic and nonmetastatic thyroid tumors. Using MiXCR, TCRdb reanalyzed the PCR reads. The sample holds 18,000 or so clones; roughly a fifth are singletons and the top ten take about 17%. The germline V gene encodes CDR1 MNHEY and CDR2 SVGAGI. V dropped 0 bases and J dropped 9; count of bases not matched to a gene: 7. The CDR3 totals 15 residues. Details on this clone: The target antigen is unknown.

Nobody among the patients had been given any treatment before thyroid surgery. Study findings and constraints: A significant increase in TCR beta diversity was reportedly seen in malignant thyroid tumors relative to benign nodules, in blood and tumor.

The rearrangement joins TRBV6-5 to TRBJ2-1; 8 nucleotides line up with TRBD1. Material: tumor tissue. This sequence was found in a female donor with papillary thyroid cancer or a benign thyroid nodule (not recorded which). Some clones in this sample may be carry-over from other donors' samples. The DNA for the CDR3 is TGTGCCAGCAGTTACTCAACAGGGGGGACGGTTGAGCAGTTCTTC. This gives the protein CASSYSTGGTVEQFF.